This paragraph covers one TCR beta chain sequence. MiXCR, run by TCRdb on the 5' RACE reads, gives a single entry per CDR3 protein. The sample carries under 250,000 distinct CDR3 sequences, approximately 7.3% recorded once. Healthy Caucasian donors formed the entire cohort. This sample was included in a study of identical twins. With 5 bases removed from V and 4 bases from J, the gap between germline ends came to 15 bases. Germline V gives CDR1 PRHDT, CDR2 FYEKMQ (reference sequence). This CDR3 comprises 15 residues. The data were also submitted as part of a second study, on yellow fever vaccine responses in identical twins. That investigation notes: Twins' vaccine T cell responses were reported to seem partly convergent and partly personalized.

Sequencing was done on a sample of CD8+ T cells sorted from blood. The TCR sequence derives from a woman aged 18 to 35 in good health. V and J are TRBV13 and TRBJ2-1; D tentatively reads TRBD1 or TRBD2 (5 bases each). The CDR3 region has the DNA TGTGCCAGCAGCACCGGGACGCTACCTTACAATGAGCAGTTCTTC. Amino acids: CASSTGTLPYNEQFF.